These T cell receptor beta chains were read from a single sample in a study of STAT5B mutations in CD4+ large granular lymphocyte leukemia. Libraries were prepared by immunoSEQ multiplex PCR; TCRdb keeps only in-frame clonotypes and omits some of them. Of about 31,000 clones listed, roughly 91% are singletons. The material sequenced was CD4+ T cells from blood buffy coats. These receptors came from a human donor in good health. Both conserved end residues are part of each CDR3. A D gene is named only where the DNA matches it firmly. Size tells how often a clone was seen (once, few, many) or the class of an expanded clone, and some rows leave it out.

clone_size: NA; j_call: TRBJ1-5; v_call: TRBV5-8; d_call: TRBD1; cdr3_length: 16; cdr3_aa: CASSPEGTGTVQPQHF; cdr3_nt: TGTGCCAGCAGCCCGGAGGGGACAGGGACGGTTCAGCCCCAGCATTTT
clone_size: NA; j_call: TRBJ1-1; v_call: TRBV4-1; d_call: NA; cdr3_length: 13; cdr3_aa: CASSRGQSTEAFF; cdr3_nt: TGCGCCAGCAGCCGAGGACAGAGCACTGAAGCTTTCTTT
clone_size: NA; j_call: TRBJ2-3; v_call: TRBV15; d_call: TRBD2; cdr3_length: 19; cdr3_aa: CATSRDGLIAGGRTDTQYF; cdr3_nt: TGTGCCACCAGCAGAGATGGACTGATAGCGGGCGGGAGGACAGATACGCAGTATTTT
clone_size: NA; j_call: TRBJ2-6; v_call: TRBV28; d_call: TRBD1; cdr3_length: 17; cdr3_aa: CASRRTGAFSGANVLTF; cdr3_nt: TGTGCCAGCAGGCGGACAGGGGCATTCTCTGGGGCCAACGTCCTGACTTTC
clone_size: NA; j_call: TRBJ2-4; v_call: TRBV2; d_call: TRBD1; cdr3_length: 15; cdr3_aa: CASSEADRAKNIQYF; cdr3_nt: TGTGCCAGCAGTGAAGCGGACAGGGCCAAAAACATTCAGTACTTC
clone_size: NA; j_call: TRBJ1-3; v_call: TRBV19; d_call: NA; cdr3_length: 12; cdr3_aa: CASNAVGNTIYF; cdr3_nt: TGTGCCAGTAACGCCGTGGGAAACACCATATATTTT
clone_size: once; j_call: TRBJ2-5; v_call: TRBV29-1; d_call: NA; cdr3_length: 14; cdr3_aa: CSVIGSTGQETQYF; cdr3_nt: TGCAGCGTAATAGGTAGTACAGGTCAAGAGACCCAGTACTTC
clone_size: NA; j_call: TRBJ2-1; v_call: TRBV29-1; d_call: TRBD2; cdr3_length: 16; cdr3_aa: CSVEGSTSGRFNEQFF; cdr3_nt: TGCAGCGTTGAAGGATCAACTAGCGGGAGGTTTAATGAGCAGTTCTTC
clone_size: NA; j_call: TRBJ1-3; v_call: TRBV15; d_call: NA; cdr3_length: 15; cdr3_aa: CATSRDRTSGNTIYF; cdr3_nt: TGTGCCACCAGCAGAGATCGCACCTCTGGAAACACCATATATTTT
clone_size: NA; j_call: TRBJ1-4; v_call: TRBV21-1; d_call: NA; cdr3_length: 14; cdr3_aa: CASSTLGGGEKLFF; cdr3_nt: TGTGCCAGCAGCACTCTGGGGGGGGGTGAAAAACTGTTTTTT
clone_size: NA; j_call: TRBJ1-5; v_call: TRBV28; d_call: NA; cdr3_length: 13; cdr3_aa: CVSGRPFNQPQHF; cdr3_nt: TGTGTTTCGGGCAGGCCCTTCAATCAGCCCCAGCATTTT
clone_size: NA; j_call: TRBJ1-3; v_call: TRBV6-1; d_call: NA; cdr3_length: 14; cdr3_aa: CASSRAGGGNTIYF; cdr3_nt: TGTGCCAGCAGCCGGGCAGGAGGTGGAAACACCATATATTTT
clone_size: once; j_call: TRBJ2-5; v_call: TRBV11-2; d_call: NA; cdr3_length: 15; cdr3_aa: CASSLDAPQARTQYF; cdr3_nt: TGTGCCAGCAGCTTAGACGCCCCACAAGCGAGGACCCAGTACTTC
clone_size: NA; j_call: TRBJ1-5; v_call: TRBV7-2; d_call: NA; cdr3_length: 14; cdr3_aa: CASSPRGLGQPQHF; cdr3_nt: TGTGCCAGCAGCCCCCGGGGCCTCGGGCAGCCCCAGCATTTT
clone_size: NA; j_call: TRBJ2-3; v_call: TRBV7-9; d_call: NA; cdr3_length: 17; cdr3_aa: CASSLASDWRLTDTQYF; cdr3_nt: TGTGCCAGCAGCTTAGCCTCGGACTGGCGGCTCACAGATACGCAGTATTTT
clone_size: NA; j_call: TRBJ1-5; v_call: TRBV18; d_call: TRBD1; cdr3_length: 13; cdr3_aa: CASSPDRGQPQHF; cdr3_nt: TGTGCCAGCTCACCAGACAGGGGGCAGCCCCAGCATTTT
clone_size: once; j_call: TRBJ2-2; v_call: TRBV4-1; d_call: TRBD2; cdr3_length: 17; cdr3_aa: CASSQAGLARNTGELFF; cdr3_nt: TGCGCCAGCAGCCAAGCCGGACTAGCACGAAACACCGGGGAGCTGTTTTTT
clone_size: NA; j_call: TRBJ2-2; v_call: TRBV28; d_call: NA; cdr3_length: 15; cdr3_aa: CASTPLKGYTGELFF; cdr3_nt: TGTGCCAGCACCCCCCTGAAGGGGTACACCGGGGAGCTGTTTTTT
clone_size: NA; j_call: TRBJ1-1; v_call: TRBV5-5; d_call: NA; cdr3_length: 15; cdr3_aa: CASSPGGWWSTEAFF; cdr3_nt: TGTGCCAGCAGCCCCGGAGGGTGGTGGAGCACTGAAGCTTTCTTT
clone_size: NA; j_call: TRBJ2-2; v_call: TRBV28; d_call: NA; cdr3_length: 15; cdr3_aa: CASSRRQVNTGELFF; cdr3_nt: TGTGCCAGCAGCCGACGACAGGTGAACACCGGGGAGCTGTTTTTT
clone_size: NA; j_call: TRBJ1-1; v_call: TRBV19; d_call: NA; cdr3_length: 16; cdr3_aa: CASSIWGGRTNTEAFF; cdr3_nt: TGTGCCAGTAGTATCTGGGGGGGAAGGACCAACACTGAAGCTTTCTTT
clone_size: NA; j_call: TRBJ2-7; v_call: TRBV16; d_call: NA; cdr3_length: 13; cdr3_aa: CASSQSDSSVQYF; cdr3_nt: TGTGCCAGCAGCCAATCCGACTCTTCTGTGCAGTACTTC
clone_size: once; j_call: TRBJ2-7; v_call: TRBV12-2; d_call: NA; cdr3_length: 15; cdr3_aa: CASRPLLDGRYEQYF; cdr3_nt: TGTGCAAGTCGCCCACTGTTAGATGGTAGGTACGAGCAGTACTTC
clone_size: NA; j_call: TRBJ2-3; v_call: TRBV7-3; d_call: NA; cdr3_length: 13; cdr3_aa: CASRKDDTDTQYF; cdr3_nt: TGTGCCAGCAGGAAGGACGACACAGATACGCAGTATTTT
clone_size: NA; j_call: TRBJ2-7; v_call: TRBV7-9; d_call: NA; cdr3_length: 11; cdr3_aa: CASSFVGEQYF; cdr3_nt: TGTGCCAGCAGCTTCGTGGGGGAGCAGTACTTC
clone_size: NA; j_call: TRBJ2-1; v_call: TRBV20-1; d_call: TRBD2; cdr3_length: 11; cdr3_aa: CSAMQREEQFF; cdr3_nt: TGCAGTGCTATGCAGCGGGAGGAGCAGTTCTTC
clone_size: once; j_call: TRBJ2-3; v_call: TRBV28; d_call: NA; cdr3_length: 14; cdr3_aa: CASSQGGGTDTQYF; cdr3_nt: TGTGCCAGCAGTCAGGGGGGAGGCACAGATACGCAGTATTTT
clone_size: NA; j_call: TRBJ1-5; v_call: TRBV7-2; d_call: NA; cdr3_length: 14; cdr3_aa: CASSLVGSNQPQHF; cdr3_nt: TGTGCCAGCAGCTTAGTCGGTAGCAATCAGCCCCAGCATTTT
clone_size: NA; j_call: TRBJ1-3; v_call: TRBV30; d_call: NA; cdr3_length: 18; cdr3_aa: CAWSVFGGDFISGNTIYF; cdr3_nt: TGTGCCTGGAGTGTATTTGGGGGGGATTTTATATCTGGAAACACCATATATTTT
clone_size: NA; j_call: TRBJ2-2; v_call: TRBV19; d_call: TRBD2; cdr3_length: 17; cdr3_aa: CASSIDQASGRVGELFF; cdr3_nt: TGTGCCAGTAGTATAGATCAGGCTAGCGGGAGAGTCGGGGAGCTGTTTTTT
clone_size: NA; j_call: TRBJ2-7; v_call: TRBV6-5; d_call: NA; cdr3_length: 14; cdr3_aa: CASSYSAGLGEQYF; cdr3_nt: TGTGCCAGCAGTTACTCGGCTGGGTTAGGCGAGCAGTACTTC
clone_size: NA; j_call: TRBJ2-6; v_call: TRBV11-3; d_call: NA; cdr3_length: 17; cdr3_aa: CASKPGNFHSGANVLTF; cdr3_nt: TGTGCCAGCAAACCCGGGAACTTTCACTCTGGGGCCAACGTCCTGACTTTC
clone_size: NA; j_call: TRBJ1-3; v_call: TRBV4-1; d_call: TRBD1; cdr3_length: 15; cdr3_aa: CASSQVGGSGNTIYF; cdr3_nt: TGCGCCAGCAGCCAAGTAGGGGGCTCCGGAAACACCATATATTTT
clone_size: few; j_call: TRBJ2-7; v_call: TRBV7-6; d_call: NA; cdr3_length: 12; cdr3_aa: CASSSQGYEQYF; cdr3_nt: TGTGCCAGCAGCTCACAGGGCTACGAGCAGTACTTC
clone_size: NA; j_call: TRBJ2-1; v_call: TRBV11-2; d_call: TRBD1; cdr3_length: 18; cdr3_aa: CASSLSGPGQGSLNEQFF; cdr3_nt: TGTGCCAGCAGCTTATCCGGCCCGGGACAGGGAAGTTTGAATGAGCAGTTCTTC
clone_size: once; j_call: TRBJ2-1; v_call: TRBV28; d_call: NA; cdr3_length: 14; cdr3_aa: CASSRIGALSEQFF; cdr3_nt: TGTGCCAGCAGCCGAATAGGAGCCTTGAGCGAGCAGTTCTTC
clone_size: NA; j_call: TRBJ1-2; v_call: TRBV20-1; d_call: NA; cdr3_length: 11; cdr3_aa: CSARSRNYYTF; cdr3_nt: TGCAGTGCTAGAAGCCGGAATTACTACACCTTC
clone_size: NA; j_call: TRBJ1-2; v_call: TRBV27; d_call: NA; cdr3_length: 14; cdr3_aa: CASSPSGRPNGYTF; cdr3_nt: TGTGCCAGCAGTCCCTCGGGGAGACCTAATGGCTACACCTTC
clone_size: NA; j_call: TRBJ2-1; v_call: TRBV15; d_call: NA; cdr3_length: 15; cdr3_aa: CATSRAREISHEQFF; cdr3_nt: TGTGCCACCAGCAGGGCCCGGGAGATTTCCCATGAGCAGTTCTTC
clone_size: NA; j_call: TRBJ1-4; v_call: TRBV7-9; d_call: TRBD1; cdr3_length: 15; cdr3_aa: CASRIQGAPNEKLFF; cdr3_nt: TGTGCCAGCAGAATCCAGGGGGCGCCTAATGAAAAACTGTTTTTT
clone_size: NA; j_call: TRBJ2-1; v_call: TRBV7-2; d_call: NA; cdr3_length: 11; cdr3_aa: CASSRGLEQFF; cdr3_nt: TGTGCCAGCAGCCGGGGCCTTGAGCAGTTCTTC
clone_size: NA; j_call: TRBJ2-2; v_call: TRBV25-1; d_call: NA; cdr3_length: 15; cdr3_aa: CASSENAGTTGELFF; cdr3_nt: TGTGCCAGCAGTGAAAATGCAGGGACCACCGGGGAGCTGTTTTTT
clone_size: NA; j_call: TRBJ2-1; v_call: TRBV11-2; d_call: NA; cdr3_length: 15; cdr3_aa: CASSLSADRTGEQFF; cdr3_nt: TGTGCCAGCAGCTTATCAGCCGACAGGACCGGTGAGCAGTTCTTC
clone_size: NA; j_call: TRBJ2-7; v_call: TRBV4-1; d_call: NA; cdr3_length: 14; cdr3_aa: CASSPGTSFYEQYF; cdr3_nt: TGCGCCAGCAGCCCCGGGACTTCATTTTACGAGCAGTACTTC
clone_size: NA; j_call: TRBJ2-7; v_call: TRBV27; d_call: NA; cdr3_length: 14; cdr3_aa: CASSIRGPEDEQYF; cdr3_nt: TGTGCCAGCAGTATACGGGGACCCGAGGACGAGCAGTACTTC
clone_size: NA; j_call: TRBJ2-5; v_call: TRBV30; d_call: NA; cdr3_length: 11; cdr3_aa: CAWSEPRTQYF; cdr3_nt: TGTGCCTGGAGTGAGCCAAGGACCCAGTACTTC
clone_size: NA; j_call: TRBJ1-2; v_call: TRBV5-5; d_call: NA; cdr3_length: 13; cdr3_aa: CASSSLDSGGYTF; cdr3_nt: TGTGCCAGCAGCTCCTTGGACAGTGGGGGCTACACCTTC